This T cell receptor (beta chain) appears in the sequencing data of a study of control samples from healthy donors and cancer patients. Data came from immunoSEQ multiplex PCR; TCRdb stores just in-frame clones and leaves some out. The table includes fewer than 200,000 clones, about 90% detected once. This CDR3 is 14 amino acids long. Looked up from germline, CDR1 is MNHEY and CDR2 is SVGAGI. V shed 8 bases and J 5 bases; nucleotides not matched to a gene: 10. J is TRBJ1-2 and V is TRBV6-5; 8 nucleotides agree with TRBD1. The sequencing sample was made of blood. The source of this sequence is a man younger than 45 in good health. The CDR3 region has the DNA TGTGCCAGCCTCTCCCCGGACAGGGAGTATGGCTACACCTTC. Its protein product is CASLSPDREYGYTF.